This T cell receptor (beta chain) derives from a study of blood T cell repertoires in COVID-19. Clones were sequenced by immunoSEQ multiplex PCR, and TCRdb holds only the in-frame ones, with some missing. The sample lists 150,000 to 200,000 clones, more than 75% seen once, with under 5% in the top ten. This TCR derives from a human donor in a cohort sampled during active COVID-19. The sequencing sample was made of peripheral blood.

The CDR3 bases are TGTGCAAGTCGCTTATTAGTCGGGAACACTGAAGCTTTCTTT. It codes for CASRLLVGNTEAFF. The chain employs TRBV12-2 and TRBJ1-1. TRBV12-2 is annotated as a pseudogene. This CDR3 spans 14 amino acids.